This T cell receptor beta chain was recovered during a study of CD8 T cells in ankylosing spondylitis. This clonotype was seen more than once but under ten times. Per the germline V gene, CDR1 is SEHNR and CDR2 is FQNEAQ (reference sequence). Trimming removed 5 bases from V and 9 bases from J; junction bases left unmatched: 15. The CDR3 totals 17 residues. Construction of TCR beta libraries was performed using quantitative 5'-RACE with molecular barcodes. MiXCR, run by TCRdb on the 5' RACE reads, gives a single entry per CDR3 protein. The sample yields roughly 240,000 distinct CDR3 sequences, 8% to 10% seen once.

The V call is TRBV7-9, the J call TRBJ2-1; 11 nucleotides align to TRBD2. The sample taken for sequencing was blood, either unsorted or a sorted T cell fraction (not recorded which). The clonotype was recovered from a female donor with ankylosing spondylitis or in good health (not recorded which). CDR3 in amino acids: CASSPGLAVQKGGEQFF. The DNA of the CDR3 is TGTGCCAGCAGCCCGGGACTAGCGGTCCAAAAAGGGGGTGAGCAGTTCTTC.